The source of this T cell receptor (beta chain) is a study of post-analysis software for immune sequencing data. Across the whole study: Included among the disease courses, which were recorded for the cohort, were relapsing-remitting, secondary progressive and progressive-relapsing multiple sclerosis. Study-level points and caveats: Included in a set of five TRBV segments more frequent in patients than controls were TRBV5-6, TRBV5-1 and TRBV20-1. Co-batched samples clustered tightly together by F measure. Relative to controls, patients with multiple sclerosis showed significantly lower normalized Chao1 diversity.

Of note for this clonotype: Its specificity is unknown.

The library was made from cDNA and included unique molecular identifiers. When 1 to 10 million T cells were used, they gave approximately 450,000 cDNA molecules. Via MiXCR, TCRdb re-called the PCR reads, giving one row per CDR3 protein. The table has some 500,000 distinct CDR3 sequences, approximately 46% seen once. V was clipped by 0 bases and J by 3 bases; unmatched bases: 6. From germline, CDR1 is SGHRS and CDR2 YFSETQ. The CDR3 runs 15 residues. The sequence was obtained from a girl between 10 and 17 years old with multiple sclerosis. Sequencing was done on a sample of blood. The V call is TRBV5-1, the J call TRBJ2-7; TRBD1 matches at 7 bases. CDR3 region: CASSLGGQSDYEQYF. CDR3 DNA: TGCGCCAGCAGCTTGGGGGGACAGTCCGACTACGAGCAGTACTTC.